This T cell receptor beta chain was recovered during a study of CD4 T cells in relation to SARS-CoV-2 and coronaviruses. Across the whole study: PBMCs were cultured with antigen for roughly nine days before TCR beta sequencing. Convalescent donors were aged about 21 to 75, with median roughly 42 years. Whole-study findings and limits: Culture-expanded clones reflect memory recall rather than primary priming during culture. In around two thirds of donors, memory CD4+ clonotypes crossrecognized SARS-CoV-2 and at least one common cold coronavirus spike.

In the case of this clone: Its cognate antigen is unknown.

Clones were sequenced by immunoSEQ multiplex PCR, and TCRdb holds only the in-frame ones, with some missing. The sample lists some 38,000 clones; over 70% were seen once. CDR1 and CDR2 (germline): MDHEN, SYDVKM. CDR3 length: 15 residues. J lost 5 bases, V lost 7 bases, and 7 bases had no gene match. The V and J genes are TRBV28 and TRBJ2-1; TRBD2 matches at 11 bases. The specimen was memory CD4+ T cells from PBMCs, cultured in vitro. This sequence was found in an adult with COVID-19. CDR3 amino acids: CASNPSGGRNNEQFF. As DNA, the CDR3 is TGTGCCAGCAATCCTAGCGGGGGGAGAAACAATGAGCAGTTCTTC.